This TCR beta chain was observed in a study of cytomegalovirus exposure and HLA in healthy donors. The CDR3 totals 14 residues. CDR1 and CDR2 (germline): PRHDT, FYEKMQ (reference sequence). Losses at the gene ends were 7 bases for V and 5 bases for J; bases not matched to a gene: 6. The PCR contained 60 Vbeta and 13 Jbeta primers. Measured with immunoSEQ multiplex PCR; TCRdb has only the in-frame clones, and not every one. The sample has 170,000 or so clones, around three quarters seen once. The source material was PBMCs. The V gene is TRBV13, the J gene TRBJ1-2; TRBD1 matches at 11 bases. This clonotype originated in a woman in her thirties or forties in good health and CMV-seronegative. In nucleotides, the CDR3 is TGTGCCAGCACCAGGACAGGGGGCTCTTATGGCTACACCTTC. Translation gives CASTRTGGSYGYTF.